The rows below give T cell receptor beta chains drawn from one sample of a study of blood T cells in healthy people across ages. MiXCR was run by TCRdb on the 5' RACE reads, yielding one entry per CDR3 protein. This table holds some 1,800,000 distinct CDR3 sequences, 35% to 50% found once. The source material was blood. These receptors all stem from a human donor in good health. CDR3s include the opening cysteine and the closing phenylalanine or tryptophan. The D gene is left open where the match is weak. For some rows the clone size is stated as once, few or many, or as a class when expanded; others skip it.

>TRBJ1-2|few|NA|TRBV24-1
TGTGCCACCAGTGCGCGCGGGGGGGTCAATTCGGAGGGCTACACCTTC
CATSARGGVNSEGYTF
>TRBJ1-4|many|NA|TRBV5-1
TGCGCCAGCAGCTTGGGGGCTAATGAAAAACTGTTTTTT
CASSLGANEKLFF
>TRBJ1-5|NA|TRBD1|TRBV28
TGTGCCAGCAACACCCAGGGGGGGGATCATCAGCCCCAGCATTTT
CASNTQGGDHQPQHF
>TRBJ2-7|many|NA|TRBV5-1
TGCGCCAGCAGCTTGGATGGCAGGGCCCACGAGCAGTACTTC
CASSLDGRAHEQYF
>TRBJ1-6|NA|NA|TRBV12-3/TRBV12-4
TGTGCCAGCAGTTTAGCCGGACCTTCACCCCTCCACTTT
CASSLAGPSPLHF
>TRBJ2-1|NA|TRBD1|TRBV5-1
TGCGCCAGCTGTACAGGGGGCAGATTCGATGAGCAGTTCTTC
CASCTGGRFDEQFF
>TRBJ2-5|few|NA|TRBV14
TGTGCCAGCAGCCAAGGGGGTTCCGTTCAAGAGACCCAGTACTTC
CASSQGGSVQETQYF
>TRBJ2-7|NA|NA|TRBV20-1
TGCAGTGCTAGATGGGCCCGGCAGGGTGGCGACGAGCAGTACTTC
CSARWARQGGDEQYF
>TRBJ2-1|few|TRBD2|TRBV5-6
TGTGCCAGCAGCGCTAGCGGGGCCCCATCCTACAATGAGCAGTTCTTC
CASSASGAPSYNEQFF
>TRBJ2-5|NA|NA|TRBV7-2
TGTGCCAGCTCACCTGGACGATCCCAAGAGACCCAGTACTTC
CASSPGRSQETQYF
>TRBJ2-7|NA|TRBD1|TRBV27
TGTGCCAGCAGCGCTCACTTACCGGGACAGGGTATTTTCGAGCAGTACTTC
CASSAHLPGQGIFEQYF
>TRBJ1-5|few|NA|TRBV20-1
TGCAGTGCTAGATCGCGTGGAGTCGGGGAGCCCCAGCATTTT
CSARSRGVGEPQHF
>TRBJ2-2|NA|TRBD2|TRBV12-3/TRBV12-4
TGTGCCAGCAGTTTGCAAGTCGGGAGGGCCCACGGCGGGGAGCTGTTTTTT
CASSLQVGRAHGGELFF